This TCR beta chain emerged from a study of T cell responses to AZD1222 COVID-19 vaccine. The analysis combined second doses at about 4 or about 12 weeks. A note on this clone: What it binds is not known.

The data were produced by immunoSEQ multiplex PCR, yet TCRdb's version contains in-frame clones alone and is incomplete. The table has roughly 150,000 clones, approximately 90% seen once; the top ten hold around 3.1%. Overall study results and limits: Repertoire sampling was restricted to post-peak T cell response timepoints. The donor group comprised mostly white British people and more females; the analysis possibly underestimated clonal diversity. After two AZD1222 doses, spike-specific TCR breadth and depth rose versus day 0.

Trimming took 4 bases from V and 2 from J, leaving 7 bases between them. The CDR3 runs to 12 residues. In germline, CDR1 is SGHRS, CDR2 YFSETQ. The material sequenced was peripheral blood, taken 28 days after the second AZD1222 dose. The rearrangement joins TRBV5-1 to TRBJ2-7; D is possibly TRBD1 (5 bases). This TCR came from an adult who received the AZD1222 COVID-19 vaccine. The CDR3 nucleotides read TGCGCCAGCAGCGCGGACACCTACGAGCAGTACTTC. As protein: CASSADTYEQYF.